These T cell receptor beta chains were read from a single sample in a study of T cell repertoires in cytomegalovirus infection. These receptors' targets are unknown. MiXCR was run by TCRdb on the reads, yielding one entry per CDR3 protein. The sample consists of 750,000 to 950,000 distinct CDR3 sequences, under 35% of them appearing once. This specimen was cultured CD8+ T cells from PBMCs, taken from culture after CMV antigen stimulation. These receptors all stem from a human donor in good health (CMV status not recorded). Some clones in this sample may be carry-over from other donors' samples. The CDR3 runs from the conserved cysteine through the conserved F or W. The D gene is left open where the match is weak. Not every row has a clone size; where given, it reads once, few, many or a size class.

TRBV12-3/TRBV12-4	13	few	TRBJ2-1	TRBD2	CASRGGGPDEQFF	TGTGCCAGCAGGGGCGGGGGGCCCGATGAGCAGTTCTTC
TRBV19	13	few	TRBJ2-1	-	CASRRTRDNEQFF	TGTGCCAGTAGGAGGACCAGGGACAATGAGCAGTTCTTC
TRBV29-1	15	-	TRBJ2-2	TRBD1	CSVESGGGYTGELFF	TGCAGCGTTGAATCAGGGGGCGGGTACACCGGGGAGCTGTTTTTT
TRBV7-6	14	-	TRBJ2-5	TRBD1	CASSFGQGDETQYF	TGTGCCAGCAGCTTCGGACAGGGGGATGAGACCCAGTACTTC
TRBV27	15	-	TRBJ1-2	-	CASRRNGRAAYGYTF	TGTGCCAGCAGACGTAATGGCAGGGCCGCCTATGGCTACACCTTC
TRBV6-1	18	few	TRBJ1-6	-	CASSGTASGSSYNSPLHF	TGTGCCAGCAGTGGGACAGCTTCAGGGAGCTCCTATAATTCACCCCTCCACTTT
TRBV15	14	few	TRBJ2-3	-	CATSSDGRPDTQYF	TGTGCCACCAGCAGCGATGGACGGCCAGATACGCAGTATTTT
TRBV5-6	16	-	TRBJ1-2	-	CASSSRQNTANYGYTF	TGTGCCAGCAGCTCCCGACAGAACACGGCGAACTATGGCTACACCTTC
TRBV6-5	13	-	TRBJ2-1	TRBD1	CASGDRAYNEQFF	TGTGCCAGCGGAGACAGGGCCTACAATGAGCAGTTCTTC
TRBV7-9	13	-	TRBJ2-1	-	CASSLASSATQFF	TGTGCCAGCAGCTTAGCGTCTAGCGCGACACAGTTCTTC
TRBV6-6	14	many	TRBJ2-5	TRBD2	CASSLAGGPRTQYF	TGTGCCAGCAGTCTAGCGGGGGGGCCCCGGACCCAGTACTTC
TRBV9	13	-	TRBJ1-1	-	CASSEQGYTEAFF	TGTGCCAGCAGCGAACAGGGTTACACTGAAGCTTTCTTT
TRBV20-1	16	few	TRBJ1-2	-	CSARQPQGGRAYGYTF	TGCAGTGCTAGACAACCCCAGGGCGGGAGGGCTTATGGCTACACCTTC
TRBV27	14	-	TRBJ1-2	-	CASSLSDRNYGYTF	TGTGCCAGCAGTTTAAGTGACAGGAACTATGGCTACACCTTC
TRBV28	15	-	TRBJ1-1	-	CASSQVTPPPTEAFF	TGTGCCAGCAGCCAGGTAACCCCGCCGCCCACTGAAGCTTTCTTT
TRBV10-1	15	-	TRBJ2-5	TRBD1	CASSGNARGLETQYF	TGCGCCAGCAGTGGGAATGCCAGGGGGCTGGAGACCCAGTACTTC
TRBV20-1	15	-	TRBJ2-4	TRBD2	CSARDLRGDKNIQYF	TGCAGTGCGCGGGATCTCCGGGGGGACAAAAACATTCAGTACTTC
TRBV14	14	-	TRBJ2-5	-	CATSDRGKGETQYF	TGTGCCACCTCAGACCGGGGGAAGGGAGAGACCCAGTACTTC
TRBV7-9	14	few	TRBJ2-2	TRBD1	CASRHGQGRGELFF	TGTGCCAGCCGCCACGGACAGGGCCGCGGGGAGCTGTTTTTT
TRBV7-9	15	-	TRBJ2-2	-	CASSFYTANTGELFF	TGTGCCAGCAGCTTTTATACGGCGAACACCGGGGAGCTGTTTTTT
TRBV7-9	14	few	TRBJ2-1	-	CASSWIDRYNEQFF	TGTGCCAGCAGCTGGATCGACAGGTACAATGAGCAGTTCTTC
TRBV15	15	-	TRBJ2-5	-	CATSREGATSETQYF	TGTGCCACCAGCAGAGAAGGGGCAACCTCGGAGACCCAGTACTTC
TRBV19	16	-	TRBJ2-1	TRBD1	CASSAWTGGIYNEQFF	TGTGCCAGTAGTGCATGGACAGGGGGCATCTACAATGAGCAGTTCTTC